Following are 4 T cell receptor beta chains from one sample sequenced in a study of blood T cells in healthy people across ages. With a J-beta primer mix and a sample-barcoded 5' primer, a second PCR ran about 7 to 12 cycles. In TCRdb, the 5' RACE reads were re-called with MiXCR into one record per CDR3 protein. Altogether 1.5 million to 2 million distinct CDR3 sequences are present, approximately 50% being singletons, with the ten largest covering 2.1%. Sequencing input: blood. Receptors were obtained from a woman aged 40 to 55 in good health.

The gene calls are TRBV15 and TRBJ2-7; a possible D gene is TRBD2 (5 bases). V lost 2 bases and J 10 bases, leaving 12 bases between the germline ends. The germline V gene encodes CDR1 LNHNV and CDR2 YYDKDF (reference sequence). CDR3 length: 12 residues. The CDR3 coding sequence is TGTGCCACCAGCAGACCCCCGGGGTTCCAGTACTTC. Translation: CATSRPPGFQYF. Using reference TRBV15 and TRBJ2-7 for the parts outside the CDR3, the full variable domain is DAMVIQNPRYQVTQFGKPVTLSCSQTLNHNVMYWYQQKSSQAPKLLFHYYDKDFNNEADTPDNFQSRRPNTSFCFLDIRSPGLGDTAMYLCATSRPPGFQYFGPGTRLTVT.

The chain is built from TRBV5-6 and TRBJ2-7; D unclear. The CDR3 length is 17 residues. The germline CDR1 and CDR2 sequences are SGHDT and YYEEEE. V was shortened by 0 bases and J by 4 bases, with 20 bases between the two germline ends. The CDR3: CASSLETMGSRRYEQYF. In nucleotides, the CDR3 is TGTGCCAGCAGCTTGGAAACTATGGGCTCTAGACGGTACGAGCAGTACTTC.

The chain employs TRBV6-2 or TRBV6-3 and TRBJ2-3; 7 nucleotides match TRBD1. Germline V gene lookup returns CDR1 MNHEY and CDR2 SVGEGT. After removal of 6 bases from V and 0 bases from J, the junction contained 9 bases not matched to a gene. This CDR3 has 16 amino acids. The CDR3 coding sequence is TGTGCCAGCAGCACCGGGACAGTCTTTAGCACAGATACGCAGTATTTT. It encodes CASSTGTVFSTDTQYF.

The chain couples TRBV9 to TRBJ2-5; possible D gene TRBD1, 5 bases. The J call may be faulty, since TRBJ2-4 better matches the DNA end. This CDR3 spans 15 amino acids. The germline gives CDR1 SGDLS, CDR2 YYNGEE. The CDR3: CASSVATEPKNIQYF. The CDR3 region has the DNA TGTGCCAGCAGCGTCGCGACAGAACCCAAAAACATTCAGTACTTC.